This T cell receptor beta chain stems from a study of T-cell memory formation after mild COVID-19. This clonotype was counted a single time. MiXCR, run by TCRdb on the 5' RACE reads, gives a single entry per CDR3 protein. The sample yields hundreds of thousands of distinct CDR3 sequences, just over 20% seen once. The CDR3 runs 19 residues. CDR1 MNHEY and CDR2 SMNVEV come from the germline V gene (reference sequence). V was clipped by 5 bases and J by 4 bases; unmatched bases: 14. The clonotype originates from an adult woman who had mild COVID-19 (a few samples of this study predate the infection). Cell type and time point are not known. The sample consisted of PBMCs or a T cell subset sorted from them (not recorded which). The chain recombines TRBV27 with TRBJ2-2; 12 bases line up with TRBD1. The CDR3 DNA is TGTGCCAGCAGTGCCGCCCGGGACAGGGGGCAAGCGGGCACCGGGGAGCTGTTTTTT. This codes for CASSAARDRGQAGTGELFF.